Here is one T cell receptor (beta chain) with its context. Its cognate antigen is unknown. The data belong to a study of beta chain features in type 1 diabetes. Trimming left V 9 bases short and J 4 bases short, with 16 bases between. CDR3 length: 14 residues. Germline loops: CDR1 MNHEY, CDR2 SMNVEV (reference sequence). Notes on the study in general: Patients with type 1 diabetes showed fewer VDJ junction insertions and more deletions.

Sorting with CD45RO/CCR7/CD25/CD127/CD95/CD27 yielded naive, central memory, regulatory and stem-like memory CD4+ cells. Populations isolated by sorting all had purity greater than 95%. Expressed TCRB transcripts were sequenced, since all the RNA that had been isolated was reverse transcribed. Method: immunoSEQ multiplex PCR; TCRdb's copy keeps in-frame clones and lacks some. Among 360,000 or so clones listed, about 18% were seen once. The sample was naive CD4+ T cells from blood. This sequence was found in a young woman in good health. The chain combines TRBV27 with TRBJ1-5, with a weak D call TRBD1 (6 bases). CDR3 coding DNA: TGTGCCAGTTCCGGGACACCCCTTAATCAGCCCCAGCATTTT. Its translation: CASSGTPLNQPQHF.